These 9 T cell receptor beta chains came from one sample sequenced in a study of read filtering for tumor transcriptome and immune sequencing (dated by TCRdb to 2019 to 2021). Sequencing took place on an Illumina HiSeq 4000. TCR libraries were built from approximately 0.4 ug RNA with the Immunoverse kit, using molecular barcoded adaptors covering alpha/delta and beta/gamma chains. TCRdb reran the public reads through fastp at Q25 and MiXCR, keeping productive beta chains. Rows merge per CDR3 protein into single entries with the most common DNA and genes. The sample records under 50,000 distinct CDR3 sequences, approximately 15% of which are singletons. The ten biggest clones cover 25% to 30% of the sample. Material for sequencing was a population of CD138-negative cells sorted from bone marrow. Sample cell subset or site, as interpreted from the label and publication: bone marrow mononuclear cells depleted of CD138+ plasma/myeloma cells by negative magnetic selection. These receptors were obtained from a donor over 35 with multiple myeloma.

As to this clonotype: A read error may explain this, as a much larger clone is one base away. This chain's CDR3 is CGVAEGAGDTQYF. CDR3 DNA: TGCGGCGTTGCGGAGGGGGCAGGGGATACGCAGTATTTT. The chain is built from TRBV29-1 and TRBJ2-3; TRBD1 might be the D (7 bases). Per germline, CDR1 SQVTM and CDR2 ANQGSEA. The CDR3 has 13 amino acids.

There are many counts of this clonotype. The V call is TRBV30, the J call TRBJ2-7; D uncertain. The CDR3 has 12 residues. V lost 0 bases and J lost 6, with 9 bases in between. Germline CDR1 GTSNPN, CDR2 SVGIG (reference sequence). The CDR3 protein is CAWSVLDGEQYF. CDR3 in DNA: TGTGCCTGGAGTGTACTGGATGGCGAGCAGTACTTC.

In regard to this clonotype: At one of its ends the junction is not consistent with the germline gene, which may arise from a read error. The genes are TRBV20-1 and TRBJ2-7; TRBD2 matches 14 bases. Germline values: CDR1 DFQATT, CDR2 SNEGSKA (reference sequence). This CDR3 has 14 residues. The CDR3 here is CSARTSGRYYDQYF. CDR3 bases: TGCAGTGCCAGGACTAGCGGGAGGTACTACGACCAGTACTTC.

With regard to this clonotype: A much larger clone differs from this one at a single base, so this may be a read error. The V gene is TRBV3-1, the J gene TRBJ2-5; D remains ambiguous. CDR1 is LGHDT, CDR2 YNNKEL, per germline (reference sequence). This CDR3 contains 12 residues. CDR3 coding DNA: TGTGCCGGCAGCCATACCAAGGGGACCCAGTACTTC. The encoded protein is CAGSHTKGTQYF.

The V and J genes are TRBV19 and TRBJ2-7; maybe TRBD1 (6 bases). Germline V gives CDR1 LNHDA, CDR2 SQIVND (reference sequence). The CDR3 has 15 amino acids. The germline V and J ends were trimmed by 1 base and 3 bases, with 13 bases remaining between them. The CDR3 DNA follows: TGTGCCAGTAGTATAGCCGGGACACCTAACTACGAGCAGTACTTC. Protein: CASSIAGTPNYEQYF.

At least ten counts were recorded for this clonotype. CDR3: CASSYGARGETQYF. In nucleotides, the CDR3 is TGTGCCAGCAGTTACGGCGCGAGGGGGGAGACCCAGTACTTC. This sequence joins TRBV6-2 or TRBV6-3 and TRBJ2-5; a possible D gene is TRBD1 (6 bases). Per germline, CDR1 MNHEY and CDR2 SVGEGT. V was cut by 2 bases and J by 5 bases, with 12 bases left in between. The CDR3 totals 14 residues.

This clonotype was detected many times. This rearrangement joins TRBV6-5 to TRBJ2-6; D is unclear. In germline, CDR1 is MNHEY, CDR2 SVGAGI. This CDR3 comprises 17 residues. V lost 5 bases and J 0 bases, leaving 14 bases between the germline ends. The CDR3 region is CASSTGAWGSGANVLTF. DNA of the CDR3: TGTGCCAGCAGTACGGGCGCTTGGGGCTCTGGGGCCAACGTCCTGACTTTC.

This rearrangement joins TRBV29-1 to TRBJ2-1, with D maybe TRBD2 (6 bases). The V end lost 3 bases, the J end lost 7 bases, and 10 bases lay between the germline ends. There are 12 residues in the CDR3. Germline values: CDR1 SQVTM, CDR2 ANQGSEA. The CDR3 DNA reads as TGCAGCGTTGATGGCGGGGTTAATGAGCAGTTCTTC. Its protein product is CSVDGGVNEQFF.

This clonotype was observed a handful of times. The chain uses TRBV6-2 or TRBV6-3 and TRBJ2-7, with D possibly called TRBD1 or TRBD2 (5 bases each). The CDR3 runs 14 residues. Germline V gene sequence: CDR1 MNHEY, CDR2 SVGEGT. Trimming took 2 bases from V and 9 from J, leaving 17 bases between them. The CDR3 reads CASSYPGTALGQYF. CDR3 bases: TGTGCCAGCAGTTACCCCGGGACCGCCTTGGGGCAGTACTTC.